Given below is one T cell receptor beta chain in context. CDR1 SNHLY and CDR2 FYNNEI come from the germline V gene. This CDR3 contains 14 residues. V lost 4 bases and J lost 5, with 12 bases in between. The data stem from a study of Tregs in tolerant kidney transplant recipients. Produced via immunoSEQ multiplex PCR; TCRdb's table is partial and in-frame only. Of some 70,000 clones detected, roughly 89% appear once; the ten largest clones hold approximately 11%. This specimen consisted of CD8+ T cells from blood, obtained before the transplant. The chain is built from TRBV2 and TRBJ2-1, with a weak D call TRBD1 (5 bases). This TCR was recovered from a human donor who received a combined kidney and bone marrow transplant. The CDR3 DNA sequence: TGTGCCAGCAGTGTGGACACAACCCACAATGAGCAGTTCTTC. It encodes CASSVDTTHNEQFF.